The entry below describes one TCR beta chain. Its target antigen remains unknown. Base qualities are not provided; no much larger clone lies one nucleotide away. Using the deep immunoSEQ assay, TCR CDR3 regions were amplified from genomic DNA by multiplex PCR. Extracted genomic DNA from each cell subset was spread evenly across all wells of several immunoSEQ 96-well plates, with each plate serving as a replicate. Each replicate PCR for sorted subsets received around 210 ng genomic DNA, equal to roughly 30,000 T cell genomes. Purified libraries were measured with a Qubit 3.0 fluorometer, size-checked on a Bioanalyzer 2100, and measured again with the KAPA Library Quantification kit. Each immunoSEQ 96-well plate was sequenced on its own single-read 150-cycle Illumina NextSeq 550 flow cell. Concerning the study's data processing: Because the immunoSEQ output held only junctional sequences and lacked quality scores, the filtering could not match the filtering applied to full-length reads. To assign V/J genes and CDR3, sequences were annotated using PyIR, a Python wrapper for IgBLAST v1.9, with IMGT germline references. Reads were removed for weak V/J assignments (E-value above 1e-6), missing CDR3, stop codons, out-of-frame junctions, or ambiguous translated residues. V3J clonotypes were defined as sequences sharing an identical inferred V gene, J gene, and CDR3 amino acid sequence. Percentage overlap between repertoires was calculated by dividing the number of shared unique clonotypes by the size of the smaller repertoire. Richness of each repertoire was evaluated using RTK rarefaction, the Chao1 estimator, and Recon v2.1 estimates of unobserved clonotypes. Generation probabilities were computed with OLGA for all TCRbeta clonotypes obtained by the gDNA method from several donors. Sourced from immuneACCESS, this table was stored by TCRdb with only in-frame sequences that have V and J called. A share of the clones is absent; for the studies checked, an unresolved V gene accounts for under half, and the remainder has no known explanation. V and J calls and clone size are those listed in that table; D and trimming were worked out from the DNA. The sample table shows approximately 740,000 clones, and under 80% are seen once. The ten largest clones take up less than 2% of the sample.

The donors were healthy, HIV-negative adults with no recently reported acute infections or vaccinations. Every donor was a Caucasian adult living in Nashville, Tennessee, USA. CD4+ T cells were enriched by magnetic negative selection, after which naive cells were positively selected on CD45RA and the negative fraction was taken as the memory subset. After blood collection by leukapheresis, PBMCs were isolated using Ficoll-Histopaque density gradient centrifugation and then cryopreserved in the vapor phase of liquid nitrogen. Analytical flow cytometry was used to check the purity and quantity of each magnetically sorted T cell population. From each sorted fraction, genomic DNA was isolated and quantified by UV absorbance on a Nanodrop 2000c. The source of the sample is a study of shared clonotypes between healthy human individuals (TCRdb year 2020). About the study as a whole: Two women and three men aged 18 to 49 years were included in the cohort. Different laboratories and diverse techniques were used to prepare libraries and sequence TCR repertoires, to increase sequencing depth and limit assay-specific biases. To estimate repertoire size and how much clonotype sharing occurs between individuals, the study deeply sequenced the blood TCR repertoires of about five healthy adults. Per donor, three plates each were used for CD4 naive and CD4 memory, two for CD8 naive, and one for CD8 memory. Between about 0.9 and 9 billion PBMCs per donor were obtained by leukapheresis. The study at large found these results: Sampling was restricted to blood, and TCR repertoires in tissues likely differ from the TCR repertoires found in blood. When a handful of donors were compared, the shared fraction of clonotypes was around 4.6% for naive CD4, less than 4% for naive CD8, about 2.4% for memory CD4, and 0.35% to 0.5% for memory CD8. Pairwise subsampling led to the expectation that sequencing depth would affect the degree of clonotype sharing among donors. Compared with non-shared clonotypes, the clonotypes found in all four sorted-subset donors had higher generation probabilities. Incomplete sequencing was indicated by rarefaction of sorted-subset datasets, despite the large sequencing depth. Because the study included only a small number of donors, the genetic and exposure-history diversity represented was limited. Naive subsets generally had larger estimated clonotype richness than memory subsets did.

From its cysteine to its phenylalanine, the CDR3 spans 15 amino acids. The only DNA kept is the CDR3, 45 bases in frame from the first base. Based on the germline V gene, the CDR1 and CDR2 sequences are SGHDT and YYEEEE. Here V drops 2 bases and J drops 2 bases, and the junction holds 4 bases not matched to any gene. The source is a woman in her thirties in good health. The sequenced sample consisted of memory CD4+ T cells sorted from blood. The cell subset or site tag for this specimen amounts to: CD45RA-negative fraction. Here the chain combines TRBV5-6 and TRBJ2-3; TRBD2 lines up with 8 middle nucleotides. The CDR3 protein: CASSLLAVFTDTQYF. The sequence in DNA is TGTGCCAGCAGCTTACTAGCGGTTTTCACAGATACGCAGTATTTT.